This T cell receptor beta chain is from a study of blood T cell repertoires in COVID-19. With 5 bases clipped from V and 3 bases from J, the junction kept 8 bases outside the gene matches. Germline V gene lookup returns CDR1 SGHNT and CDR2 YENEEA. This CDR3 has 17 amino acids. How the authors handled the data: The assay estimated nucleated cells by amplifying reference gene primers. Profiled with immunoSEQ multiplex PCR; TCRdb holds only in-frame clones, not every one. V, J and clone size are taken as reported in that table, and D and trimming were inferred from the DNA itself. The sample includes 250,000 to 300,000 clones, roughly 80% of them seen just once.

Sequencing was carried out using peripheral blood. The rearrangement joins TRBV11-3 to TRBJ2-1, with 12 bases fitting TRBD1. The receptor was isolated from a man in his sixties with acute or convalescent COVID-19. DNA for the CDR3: TGTGCCAGCAGCCCGGGACAGGGGGCTATTCTCTACAATGAGCAGTTCTTC. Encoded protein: CASSPGQGAILYNEQFF.